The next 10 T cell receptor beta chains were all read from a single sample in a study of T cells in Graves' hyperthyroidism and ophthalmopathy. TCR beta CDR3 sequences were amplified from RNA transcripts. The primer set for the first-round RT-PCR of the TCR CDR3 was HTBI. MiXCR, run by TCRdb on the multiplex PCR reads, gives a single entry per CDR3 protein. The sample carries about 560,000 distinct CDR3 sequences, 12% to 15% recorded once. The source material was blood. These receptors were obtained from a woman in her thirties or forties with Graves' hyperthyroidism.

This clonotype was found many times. Here the CDR3 reads CASRGQGNTYEQYF. CDR3 coding DNA: TGTGCCAGCAGGGGACAGGGGAACACTTACGAGCAGTACTTC. V usage is TRBV28 and J usage is TRBJ2-7, with TRBD1 identical over 10 bases. This CDR3 contains 14 residues. Germline lookup yields CDR1 MDHEN and CDR2 SYDVKM. V trimming: 6 bases; J trimming: 4 bases; junction bases outside the gene matches: 6.

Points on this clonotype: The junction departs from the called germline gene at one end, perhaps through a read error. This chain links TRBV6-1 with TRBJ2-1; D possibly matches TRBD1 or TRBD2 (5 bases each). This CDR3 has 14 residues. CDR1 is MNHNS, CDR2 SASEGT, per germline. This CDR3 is CASTLPGLGNEQSF. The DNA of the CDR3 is TGTGCCAGCACCCTCCCGGGGCTAGGCAATGAGCAGTCCTTC.

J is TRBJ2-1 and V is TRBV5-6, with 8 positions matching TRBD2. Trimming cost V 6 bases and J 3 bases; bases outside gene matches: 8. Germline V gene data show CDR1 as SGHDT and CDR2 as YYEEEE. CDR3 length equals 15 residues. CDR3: CASNRSGSYYNEQFF. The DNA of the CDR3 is TGTGCCAGCAACAGAAGCGGGAGTTACTACAATGAGCAGTTCTTC.

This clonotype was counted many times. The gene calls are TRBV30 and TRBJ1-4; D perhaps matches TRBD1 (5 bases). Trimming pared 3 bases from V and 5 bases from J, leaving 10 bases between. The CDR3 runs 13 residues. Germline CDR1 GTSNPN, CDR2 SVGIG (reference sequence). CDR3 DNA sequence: TGTGCCTGGAGGGAGTGGGGGAATGAAAAACTGTTTTTT. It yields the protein CAWREWGNEKLFF.

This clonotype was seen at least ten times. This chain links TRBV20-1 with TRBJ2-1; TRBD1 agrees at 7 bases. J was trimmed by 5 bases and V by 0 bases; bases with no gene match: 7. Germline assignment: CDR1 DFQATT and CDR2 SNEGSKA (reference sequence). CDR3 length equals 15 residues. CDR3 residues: CSARDLRQGHNEQFF. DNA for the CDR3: TGCAGTGCTAGAGATTTGAGACAGGGACACAATGAGCAGTTCTTC.

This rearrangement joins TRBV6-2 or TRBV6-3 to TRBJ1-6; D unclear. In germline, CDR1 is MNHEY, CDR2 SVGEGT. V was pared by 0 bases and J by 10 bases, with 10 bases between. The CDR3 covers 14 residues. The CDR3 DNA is TGTGCCAGCAGTTACTCTGGGTTCAAGTCACCCCTCCACTTT. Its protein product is CASSYSGFKSPLHF.

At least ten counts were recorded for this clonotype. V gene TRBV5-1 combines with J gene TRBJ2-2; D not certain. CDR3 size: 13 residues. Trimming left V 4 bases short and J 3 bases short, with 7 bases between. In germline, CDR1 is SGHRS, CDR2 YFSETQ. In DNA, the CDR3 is TGCGCCAGCAGCGGGGTGGACACCGGGGAGCTGTTTTTT. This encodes CASSGVDTGELFF.

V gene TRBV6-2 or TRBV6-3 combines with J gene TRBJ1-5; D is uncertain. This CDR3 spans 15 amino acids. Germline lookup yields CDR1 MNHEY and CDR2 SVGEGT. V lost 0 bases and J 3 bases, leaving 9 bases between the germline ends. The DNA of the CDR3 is TGTGCCAGCAGTTACTCTTCCAGGTTCAATCAGCCCCAGCATTTT. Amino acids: CASSYSSRFNQPQHF.

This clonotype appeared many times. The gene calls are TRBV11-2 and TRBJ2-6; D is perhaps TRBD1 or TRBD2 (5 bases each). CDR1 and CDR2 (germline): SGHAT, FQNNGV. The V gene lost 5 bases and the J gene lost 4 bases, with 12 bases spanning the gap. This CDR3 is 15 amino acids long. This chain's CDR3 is CASSLMGTGANVLTF. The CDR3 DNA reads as TGTGCCAGCAGCCTGATGGGGACCGGGGCCAACGTCCTGACTTTC.

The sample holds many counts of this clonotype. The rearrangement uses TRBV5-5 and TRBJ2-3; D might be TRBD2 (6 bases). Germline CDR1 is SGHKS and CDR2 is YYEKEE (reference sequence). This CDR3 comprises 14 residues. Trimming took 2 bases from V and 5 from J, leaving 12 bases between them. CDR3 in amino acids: CASSLGSGGDTQYF. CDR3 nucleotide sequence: TGTGCCAGCAGCTTAGGGTCCGGGGGAGATACGCAGTATTTT. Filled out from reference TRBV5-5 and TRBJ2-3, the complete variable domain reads DAGVTQSPTHLIKTRGQQVTLRCSPISGHKSVSWYQQVLGQGPQFIFQYYEKEERGRGNFPDRFSARQFPNYSSELNVNALLLGDSALYLCASSLGSGGDTQYFGPGTRLTVL.